This TCR beta chain comes out of a study of blood T cell repertoires in COVID-19. The overall study: Samples representing acute and convalescent COVID-19 were sourced from the United States, Italy and Spain. From T cells, B-cell-depleted T cells, or PBMCs came the material, which was cDNA or gDNA.

Cohort 3 donors counted as recovered after two negative PCRs, clearance, or resolved symptoms. Original methodology: Amplifying reference gene primers gave estimates of nucleated cell counts. TCRdb keeps only in-frame clones here, not all; method: immunoSEQ multiplex PCR. The V and J calls and the clone size are those of that table, but D and trimming were determined from the DNA. This table has more than 250,000 clones, around 88% appearing once. The TCR comes from a woman aged 40 to 50 who had recovered from COVID-19. Specimen: PBMCs or T cells enriched from blood (not recorded which).

The CDR3 DNA is TGTGCCAGTAGCGGGGGGAACCGACTTATAGAGCAGTACTTC. The encoded protein is CASSGGNRLIEQYF. The V and J genes are TRBV19 and TRBJ2-7, with TRBD2 identical over 7 bases. The junction had 12 bases not matched to a gene; V was cut back by 6 bases and J by 7 bases. Germline loops: CDR1 LNHDA, CDR2 SQIVND (reference sequence). The length of the CDR3 is 14 residues.